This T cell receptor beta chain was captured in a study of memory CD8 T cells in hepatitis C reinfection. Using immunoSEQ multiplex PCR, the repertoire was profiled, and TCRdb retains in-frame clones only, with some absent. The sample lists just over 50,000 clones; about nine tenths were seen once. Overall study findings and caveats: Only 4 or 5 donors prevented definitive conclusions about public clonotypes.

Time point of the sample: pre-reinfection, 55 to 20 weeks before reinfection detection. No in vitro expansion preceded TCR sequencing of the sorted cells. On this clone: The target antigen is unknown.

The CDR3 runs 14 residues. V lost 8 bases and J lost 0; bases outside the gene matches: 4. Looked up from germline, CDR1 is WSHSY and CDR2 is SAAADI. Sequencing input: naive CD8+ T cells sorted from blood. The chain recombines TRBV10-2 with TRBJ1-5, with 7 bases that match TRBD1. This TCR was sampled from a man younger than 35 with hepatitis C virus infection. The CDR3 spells CASGDSYSNQPQHF. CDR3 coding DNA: TGCGCCAGCGGGGACAGCTATAGCAATCAGCCCCAGCATTTT.